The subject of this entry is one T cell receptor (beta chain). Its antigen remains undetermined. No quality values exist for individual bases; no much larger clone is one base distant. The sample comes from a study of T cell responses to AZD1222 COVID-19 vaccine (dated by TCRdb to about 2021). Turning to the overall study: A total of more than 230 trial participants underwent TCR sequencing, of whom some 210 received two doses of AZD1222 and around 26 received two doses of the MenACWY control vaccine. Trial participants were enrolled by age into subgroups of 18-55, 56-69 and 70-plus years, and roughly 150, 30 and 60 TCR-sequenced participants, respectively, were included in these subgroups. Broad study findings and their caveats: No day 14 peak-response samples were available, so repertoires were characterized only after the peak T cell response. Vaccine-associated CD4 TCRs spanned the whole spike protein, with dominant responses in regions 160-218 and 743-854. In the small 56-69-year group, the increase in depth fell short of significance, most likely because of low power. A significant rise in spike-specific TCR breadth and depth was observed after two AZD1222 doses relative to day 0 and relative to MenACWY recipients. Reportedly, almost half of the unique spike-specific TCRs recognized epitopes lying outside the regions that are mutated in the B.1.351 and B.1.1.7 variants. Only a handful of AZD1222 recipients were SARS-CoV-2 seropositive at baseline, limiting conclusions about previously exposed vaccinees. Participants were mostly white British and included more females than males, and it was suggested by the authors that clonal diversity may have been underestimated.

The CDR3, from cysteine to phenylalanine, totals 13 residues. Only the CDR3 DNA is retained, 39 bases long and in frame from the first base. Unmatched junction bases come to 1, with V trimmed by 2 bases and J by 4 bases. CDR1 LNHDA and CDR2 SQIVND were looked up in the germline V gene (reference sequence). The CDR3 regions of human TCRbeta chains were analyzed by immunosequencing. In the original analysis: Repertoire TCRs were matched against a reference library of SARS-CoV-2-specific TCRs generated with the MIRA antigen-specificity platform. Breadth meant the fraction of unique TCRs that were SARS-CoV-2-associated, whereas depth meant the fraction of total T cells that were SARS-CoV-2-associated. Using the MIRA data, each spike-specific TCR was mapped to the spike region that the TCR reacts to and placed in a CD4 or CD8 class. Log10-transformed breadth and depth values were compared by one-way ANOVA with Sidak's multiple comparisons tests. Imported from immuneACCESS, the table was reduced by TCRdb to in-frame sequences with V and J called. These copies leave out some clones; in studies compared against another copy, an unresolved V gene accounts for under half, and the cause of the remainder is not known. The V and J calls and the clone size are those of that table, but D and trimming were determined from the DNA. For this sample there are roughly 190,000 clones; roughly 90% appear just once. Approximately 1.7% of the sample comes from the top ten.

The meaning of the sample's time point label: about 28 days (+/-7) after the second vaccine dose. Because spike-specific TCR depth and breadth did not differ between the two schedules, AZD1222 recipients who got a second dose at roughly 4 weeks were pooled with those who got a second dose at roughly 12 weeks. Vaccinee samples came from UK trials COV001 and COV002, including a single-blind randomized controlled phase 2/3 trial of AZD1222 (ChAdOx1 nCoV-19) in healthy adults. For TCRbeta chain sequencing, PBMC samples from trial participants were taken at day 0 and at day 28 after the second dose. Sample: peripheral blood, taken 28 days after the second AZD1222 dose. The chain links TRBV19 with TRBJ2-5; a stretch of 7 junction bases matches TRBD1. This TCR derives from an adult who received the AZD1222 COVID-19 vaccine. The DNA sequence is TGTGCCAGTAGTATAACAGGGGTAGAGACCCAGTACTTC. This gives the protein CASSITGVETQYF.